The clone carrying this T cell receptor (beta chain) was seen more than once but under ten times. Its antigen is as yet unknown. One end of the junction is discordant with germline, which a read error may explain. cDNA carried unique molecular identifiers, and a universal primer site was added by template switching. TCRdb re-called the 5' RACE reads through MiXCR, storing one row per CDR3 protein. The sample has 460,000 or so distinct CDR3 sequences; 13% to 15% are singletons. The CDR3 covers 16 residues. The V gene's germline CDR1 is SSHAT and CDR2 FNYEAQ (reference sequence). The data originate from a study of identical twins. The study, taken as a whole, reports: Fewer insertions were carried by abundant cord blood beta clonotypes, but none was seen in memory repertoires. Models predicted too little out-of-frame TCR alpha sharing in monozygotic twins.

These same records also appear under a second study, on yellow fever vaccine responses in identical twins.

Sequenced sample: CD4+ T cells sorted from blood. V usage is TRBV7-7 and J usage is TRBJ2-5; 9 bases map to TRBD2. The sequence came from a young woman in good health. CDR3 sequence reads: CASSLGPSGTGETQYF. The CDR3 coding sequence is TGTGCTAGCAGCTTAGGCCCTAGCGGGACTGGGGAGACCCAGTACTTC.